These T cell receptor beta chains were read from a single sample in a study of T cell changes during pregnancy in multiple sclerosis. Libraries were prepared by immunoSEQ multiplex PCR; TCRdb keeps only in-frame clonotypes and omits some of them. The sample contains tens of thousands of clones, roughly 92% of which appear only once. Material: peripheral blood, obtained in the second trimester of pregnancy. The source is a female donor with multiple sclerosis, enrolled in a pregnancy study. The CDR3 runs from the conserved cysteine through the conserved F or W. A D gene is named only where the DNA matches it firmly. Expanded clones are given a class, and other clones once, few, many or no size at all.

clone_size,cdr3_length,v_call,j_call,d_call,cdr3_aa,cdr3_nt
.,15,TRBV5-8,TRBJ2-3,TRBD1,CASSLEGAHTDTQYF,TGTGCCAGCAGCTTAGAGGGGGCGCATACAGATACGCAGTATTTT
.,14,TRBV5-1,TRBJ1-1,TRBD1,CASSTGGVNTEAFF,TGCGCCAGCAGCACAGGGGGAGTGAACACTGAAGCTTTCTTT
.,13,TRBV2,TRBJ1-5,TRBD1,CASQGVRNQPQHF,TGTGCCAGCCAGGGGGTTCGCAATCAGCCCCAGCATTTT
.,15,TRBV11-3,TRBJ1-2,.,CASSLDLAGDYGYTF,TGTGCCAGCAGCTTAGATCTGGCAGGGGACTATGGCTACACCTTC
.,15,TRBV6-5,TRBJ2-7,TRBD2,CASSYQGLASYEQYF,TGTGCCAGCAGTTACCAAGGACTAGCATCCTACGAGCAGTACTTC
once,12,TRBV6-1,TRBJ2-7,.,CASSEGGPEQYF,TGTGCCAGCAGTGAAGGAGGGCCCGAGCAGTACTTC
.,17,TRBV11-2,TRBJ2-7,.,CASSSHRLRIESYEQYF,TGTGCCAGCAGCTCACATCGTTTGCGGATAGAGTCCTACGAGCAGTACTTC
.,15,TRBV5-6,TRBJ2-3,.,CASSLRLTPVDTQYF,TGTGCCAGCAGCTTGCGACTAACCCCTGTGGATACGCAGTATTTT
.,14,TRBV10-3,TRBJ1-2,TRBD1,CAITGQQGAYGYTF,TGTGCCATCACCGGACAACAGGGGGCCTATGGCTACACCTTC
.,15,TRBV5-6,TRBJ2-2,TRBD2,CASSGGLALSGELFF,TGTGCCAGCAGCGGGGGACTAGCGTTGTCCGGGGAGCTGTTTTTT
once,16,TRBV5-6,TRBJ2-3,TRBD1,CASSAGTGRSTDTQYF,TGTGCCAGCAGCGCCGGGACAGGGAGGAGCACAGATACGCAGTATTTT